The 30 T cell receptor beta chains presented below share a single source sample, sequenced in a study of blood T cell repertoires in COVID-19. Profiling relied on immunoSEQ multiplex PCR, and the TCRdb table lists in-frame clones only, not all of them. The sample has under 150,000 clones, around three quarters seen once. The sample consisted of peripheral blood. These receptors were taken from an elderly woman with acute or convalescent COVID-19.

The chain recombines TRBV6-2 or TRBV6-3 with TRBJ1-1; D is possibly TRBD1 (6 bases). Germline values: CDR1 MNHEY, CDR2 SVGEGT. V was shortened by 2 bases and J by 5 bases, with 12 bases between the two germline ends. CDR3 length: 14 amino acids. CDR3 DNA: TGTGCCAGCAGTTACACAGGGTCGGGGACTGAAGCTTTCTTT. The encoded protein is CASSYTGSGTEAFF.

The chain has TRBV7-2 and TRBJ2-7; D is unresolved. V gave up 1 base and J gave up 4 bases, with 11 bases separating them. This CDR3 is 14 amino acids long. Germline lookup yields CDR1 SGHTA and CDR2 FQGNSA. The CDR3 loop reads CASSLGPSLYEQYF. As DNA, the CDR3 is TGTGCCAGCAGCTTAGGGCCGTCACTATACGAGCAGTACTTC.

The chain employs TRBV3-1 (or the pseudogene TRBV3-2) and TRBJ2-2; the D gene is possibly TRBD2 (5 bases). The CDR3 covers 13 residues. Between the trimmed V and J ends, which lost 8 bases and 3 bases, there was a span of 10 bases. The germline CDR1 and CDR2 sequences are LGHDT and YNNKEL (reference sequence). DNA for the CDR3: TGTGCCAGCGCCTGGGGAGACACCGGGGAGCTGTTTTTT. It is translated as CASAWGDTGELFF.

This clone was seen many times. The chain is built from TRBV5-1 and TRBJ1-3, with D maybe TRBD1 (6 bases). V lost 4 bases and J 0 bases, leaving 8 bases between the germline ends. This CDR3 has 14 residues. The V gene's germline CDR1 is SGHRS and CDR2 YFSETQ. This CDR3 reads CASSEDSSGNTIYF. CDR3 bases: TGCGCCAGCAGCGAGGACAGCTCTGGAAACACCATATATTTT.

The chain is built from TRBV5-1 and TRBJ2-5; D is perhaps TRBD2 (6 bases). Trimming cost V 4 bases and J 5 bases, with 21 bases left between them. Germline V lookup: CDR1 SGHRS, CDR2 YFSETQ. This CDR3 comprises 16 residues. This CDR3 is CASSTGGVGTVETQYF. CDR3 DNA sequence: TGCGCCAGCAGCACCGGGGGAGTGGGGACGGTGGAGACCCAGTACTTC. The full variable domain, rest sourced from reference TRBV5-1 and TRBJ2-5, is KAGVTQTPRYLIKTRGQQVTLSCSPISGHRSVSWYQQTPGQGLQFLFEYFSETQRNKGNFPGRFSGRQFSNSRSEMNVSTLELGDSALYLCASSTGGVGTVETQYFGPGTRLLVL.

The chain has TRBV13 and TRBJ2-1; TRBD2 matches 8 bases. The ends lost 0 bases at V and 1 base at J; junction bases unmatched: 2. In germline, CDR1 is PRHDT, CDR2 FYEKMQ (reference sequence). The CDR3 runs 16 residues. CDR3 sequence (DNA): TGTGCCAGCAGCTTAGGGGGACTAGGATCCTACAATGAGCAGTTCTTC. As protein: CASSLGGLGSYNEQFF.

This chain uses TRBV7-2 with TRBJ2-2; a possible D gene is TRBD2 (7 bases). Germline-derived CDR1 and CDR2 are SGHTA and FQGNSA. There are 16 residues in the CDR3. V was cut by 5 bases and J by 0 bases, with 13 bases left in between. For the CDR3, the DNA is TGTGCCAGCAGCCCAGCGGGGACATCGAACACCGGGGAGCTGTTTTTT. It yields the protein CASSPAGTSNTGELFF.

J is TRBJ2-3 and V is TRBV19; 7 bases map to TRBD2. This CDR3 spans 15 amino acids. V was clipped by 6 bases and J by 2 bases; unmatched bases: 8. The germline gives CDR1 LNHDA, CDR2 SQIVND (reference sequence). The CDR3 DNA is TGTGCCAGTAGACCGACGGGACTACTCACAGATACGCAGTATTTT. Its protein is CASRPTGLLTDTQYF.

The CDR3 DNA reads as TGTGCCAGCAGCCCCCAGGGGGTCTCTGGGGCCAACGTCCTGACTTTC. Amino acids: CASSPQGVSGANVLTF. J is TRBJ2-6 and V is TRBV6-2 or TRBV6-3; 7 nucleotides match TRBD1. The CDR3 runs 16 residues. Germline V CDR1 and CDR2: MNHEY, SVGEGT. The V segment lost 6 bases and the J segment 0 bases; nucleotides outside the gene matches: 5.

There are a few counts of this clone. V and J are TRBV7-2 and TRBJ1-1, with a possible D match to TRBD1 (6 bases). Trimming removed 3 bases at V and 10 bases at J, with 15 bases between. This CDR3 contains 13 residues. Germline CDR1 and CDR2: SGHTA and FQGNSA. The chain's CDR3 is CASSFGGRGRAFF. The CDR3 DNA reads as TGTGCCAGCAGCTTCGGGGGGAGGGGGAGAGCTTTCTTT.

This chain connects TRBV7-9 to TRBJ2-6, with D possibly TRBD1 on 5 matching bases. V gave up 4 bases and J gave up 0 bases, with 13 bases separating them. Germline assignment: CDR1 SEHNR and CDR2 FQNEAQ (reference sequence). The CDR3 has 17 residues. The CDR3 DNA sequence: TGTGCCAGCAGCTCACGACAGTTCTTCTCTGGGGCCAACGTCCTGACTTTC. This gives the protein CASSSRQFFSGANVLTF.

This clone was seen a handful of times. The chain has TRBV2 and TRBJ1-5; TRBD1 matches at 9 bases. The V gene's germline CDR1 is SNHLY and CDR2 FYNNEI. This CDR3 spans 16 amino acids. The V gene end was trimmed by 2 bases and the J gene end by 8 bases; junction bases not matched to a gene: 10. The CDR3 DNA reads TGTGCCAGCAGTGAATTGGGGACAGGGTCCCGGGAGCCCCAGCATTTT. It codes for CASSELGTGSREPQHF.

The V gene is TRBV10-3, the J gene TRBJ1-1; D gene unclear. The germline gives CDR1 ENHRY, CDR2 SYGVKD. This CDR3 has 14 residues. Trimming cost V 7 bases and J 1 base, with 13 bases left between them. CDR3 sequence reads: CAIMREGSNTEAFF. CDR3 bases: TGTGCCATCATGCGGGAGGGATCGAACACTGAAGCTTTCTTT.

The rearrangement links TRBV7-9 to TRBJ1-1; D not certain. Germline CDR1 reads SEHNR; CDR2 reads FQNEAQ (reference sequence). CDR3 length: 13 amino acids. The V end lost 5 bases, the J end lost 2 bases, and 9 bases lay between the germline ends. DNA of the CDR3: TGTGCCAGCAGCCTGGCTGCTAACACTGAAGCTTTCTTT. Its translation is CASSLAANTEAFF.

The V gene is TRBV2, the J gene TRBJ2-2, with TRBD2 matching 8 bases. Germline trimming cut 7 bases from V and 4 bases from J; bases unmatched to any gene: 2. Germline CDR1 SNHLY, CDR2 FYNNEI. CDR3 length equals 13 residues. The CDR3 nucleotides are TGTGCCAGCAAGCGGGGGTCCACCGGGGAGCTGTTTTTT. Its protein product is CASKRGSTGELFF.

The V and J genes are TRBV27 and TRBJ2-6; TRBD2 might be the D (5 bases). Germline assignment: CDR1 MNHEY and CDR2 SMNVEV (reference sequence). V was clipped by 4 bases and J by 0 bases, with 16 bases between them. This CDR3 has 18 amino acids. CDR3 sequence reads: CASSSGSNRGSGANVLTF. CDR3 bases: TGTGCCAGCAGTTCCGGATCGAACCGGGGCTCTGGGGCCAACGTCCTGACTTTC.

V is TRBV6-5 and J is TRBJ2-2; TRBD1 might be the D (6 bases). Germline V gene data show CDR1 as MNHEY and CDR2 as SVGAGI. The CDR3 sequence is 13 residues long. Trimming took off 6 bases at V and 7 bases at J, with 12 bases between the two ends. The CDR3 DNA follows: TGTGCCAGCAGATCTTACAGGGACGGGGAGCTGTTTTTT. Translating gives CASRSYRDGELFF.

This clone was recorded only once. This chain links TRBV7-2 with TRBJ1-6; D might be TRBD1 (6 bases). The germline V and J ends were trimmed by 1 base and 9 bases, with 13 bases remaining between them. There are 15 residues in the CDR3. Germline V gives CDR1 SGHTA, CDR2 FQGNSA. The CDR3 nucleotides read TGTGCCAGCAGCTTAGAGGGGGGGATTAGTTCACCCCTCCACTTT. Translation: CASSLEGGISSPLHF.

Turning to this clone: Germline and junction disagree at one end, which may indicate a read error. CDR3 loop: CASSPTSGLSYEQYF. The CDR3 bases are TGTGCTAGCAGCCCTACTAGCGGACTTTCCTACGAGCAGTACTTC. The rearrangement joins TRBV7-7 to TRBJ2-7, with 8 nucleotides matching TRBD2. The germline V gene has CDR1 SSHAT and CDR2 FNYEAQ (reference sequence). The CDR3 spans 15 residues.

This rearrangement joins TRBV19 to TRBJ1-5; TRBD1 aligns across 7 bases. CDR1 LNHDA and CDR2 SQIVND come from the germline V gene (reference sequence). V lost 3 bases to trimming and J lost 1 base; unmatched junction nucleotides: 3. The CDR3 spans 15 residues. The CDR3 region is CASSITGVSNQPQHF. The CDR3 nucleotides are TGTGCCAGTAGTATTACAGGGGTAAGCAATCAGCCCCAGCATTTT.

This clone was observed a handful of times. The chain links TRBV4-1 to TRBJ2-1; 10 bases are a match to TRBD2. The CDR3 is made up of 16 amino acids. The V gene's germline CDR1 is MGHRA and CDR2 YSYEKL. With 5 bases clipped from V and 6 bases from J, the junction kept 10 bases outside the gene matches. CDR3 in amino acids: CASSSQSGGGLNEQFF. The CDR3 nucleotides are TGCGCCAGCAGCTCTCAAAGCGGGGGGGGGCTCAATGAGCAGTTCTTC.

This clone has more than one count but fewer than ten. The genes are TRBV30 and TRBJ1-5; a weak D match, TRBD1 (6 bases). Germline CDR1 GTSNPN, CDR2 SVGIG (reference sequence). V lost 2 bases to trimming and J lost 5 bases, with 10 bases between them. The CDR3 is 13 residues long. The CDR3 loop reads CAWSRGIDQPQHF. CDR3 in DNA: TGTGCCTGGAGTAGGGGGATTGATCAGCCCCAGCATTTT.

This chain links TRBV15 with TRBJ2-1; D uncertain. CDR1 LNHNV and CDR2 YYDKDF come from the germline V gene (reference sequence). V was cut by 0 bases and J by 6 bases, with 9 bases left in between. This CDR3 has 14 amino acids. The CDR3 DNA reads TGTGCCACCAGCAGAGAGACGGCTAGCAATGAGCAGTTCTTC. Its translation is CATSRETASNEQFF.

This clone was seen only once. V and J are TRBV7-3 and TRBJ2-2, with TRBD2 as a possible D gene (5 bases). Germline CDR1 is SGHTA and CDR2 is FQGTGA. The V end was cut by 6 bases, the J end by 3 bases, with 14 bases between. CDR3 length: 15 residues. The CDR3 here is CASSPKLGDTGELFF. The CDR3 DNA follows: TGTGCCAGCAGTCCGAAACTAGGAGACACCGGGGAGCTGTTTTTT.

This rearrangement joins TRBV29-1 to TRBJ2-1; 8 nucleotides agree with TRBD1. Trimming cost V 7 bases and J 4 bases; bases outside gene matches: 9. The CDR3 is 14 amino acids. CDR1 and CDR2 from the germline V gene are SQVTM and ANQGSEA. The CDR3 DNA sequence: TGCAGCGGACAACCGGGACAGGCGTACAATGAGCAGTTCTTC. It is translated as CSGQPGQAYNEQFF.

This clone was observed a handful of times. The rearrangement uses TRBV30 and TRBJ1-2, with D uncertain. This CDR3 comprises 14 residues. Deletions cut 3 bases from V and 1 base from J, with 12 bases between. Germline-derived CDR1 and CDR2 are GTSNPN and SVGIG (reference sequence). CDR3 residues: CAWRGAGINYGYTF. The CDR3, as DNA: TGTGCCTGGAGGGGCGCGGGAATTAACTATGGCTACACCTTC.

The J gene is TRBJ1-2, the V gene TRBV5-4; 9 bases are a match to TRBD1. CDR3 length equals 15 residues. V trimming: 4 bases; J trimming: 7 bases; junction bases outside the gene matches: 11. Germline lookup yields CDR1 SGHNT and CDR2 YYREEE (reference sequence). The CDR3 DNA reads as TGTGCCAGCAGCCCGCCCTACAGGGGGCGAGGTGGCTACACCTTC. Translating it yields CASSPPYRGRGGYTF.

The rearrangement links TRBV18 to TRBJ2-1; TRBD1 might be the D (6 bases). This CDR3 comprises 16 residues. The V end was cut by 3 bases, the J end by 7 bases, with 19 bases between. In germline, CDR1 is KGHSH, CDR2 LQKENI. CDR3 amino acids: CASSPLVGDNVNEQFF. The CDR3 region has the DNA TGTGCCAGCTCACCTCTAGTGGGGGACAATGTTAATGAGCAGTTCTTC.

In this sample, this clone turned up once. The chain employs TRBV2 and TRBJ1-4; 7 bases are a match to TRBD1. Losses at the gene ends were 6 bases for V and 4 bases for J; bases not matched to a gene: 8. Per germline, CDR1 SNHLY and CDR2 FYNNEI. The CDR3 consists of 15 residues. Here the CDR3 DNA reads TGTGCCAGCAGAGCAACCGGGACAGATAATGAAAAACTGTTTTTT. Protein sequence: CASRATGTDNEKLFF.

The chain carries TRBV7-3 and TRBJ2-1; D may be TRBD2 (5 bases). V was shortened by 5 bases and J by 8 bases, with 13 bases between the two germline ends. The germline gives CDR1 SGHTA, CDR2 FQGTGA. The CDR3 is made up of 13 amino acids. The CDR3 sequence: CASSLLASDEQFF. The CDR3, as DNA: TGTGCCAGCAGCCTTCTAGCCTCCGATGAGCAGTTCTTC.